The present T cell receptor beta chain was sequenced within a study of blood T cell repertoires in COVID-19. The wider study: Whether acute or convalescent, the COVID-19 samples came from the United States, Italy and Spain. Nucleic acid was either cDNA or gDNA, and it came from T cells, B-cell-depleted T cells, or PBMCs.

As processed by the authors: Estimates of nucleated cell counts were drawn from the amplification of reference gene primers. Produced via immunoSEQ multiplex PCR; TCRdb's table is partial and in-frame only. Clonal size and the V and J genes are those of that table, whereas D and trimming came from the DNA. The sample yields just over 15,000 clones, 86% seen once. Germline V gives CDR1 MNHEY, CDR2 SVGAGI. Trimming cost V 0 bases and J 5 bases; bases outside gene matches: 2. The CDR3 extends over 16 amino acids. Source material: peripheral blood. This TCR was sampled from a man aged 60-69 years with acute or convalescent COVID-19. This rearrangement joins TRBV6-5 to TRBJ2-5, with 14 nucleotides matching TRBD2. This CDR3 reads CASSYSGTSGSETQYF. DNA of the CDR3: TGTGCCAGCAGTTACTCGGGGACTAGCGGGAGCGAGACCCAGTACTTC.